This is a list of T cell receptor beta chains from one sample in a study of blood T cells in healthy people across ages. MiXCR, applied by TCRdb to the 5' RACE reads, yields one record per CDR3 protein. Found here are around 820,000 distinct CDR3 sequences, 25% of them singletons; the top ten hold more than 3%. The sample also formed part of further work on T cells of mothers and their children.

The sequenced material came from blood. These receptors all stem from a boy between 10 and 17 years old in good health. CDR3s include the opening cysteine and the closing phenylalanine or tryptophan. A D gene is named only where the DNA matches it firmly.

TRBD2 | TRBV29-1 | CSVVNGRNYEQYF
TRBD2 | TRBV13 | CASSDGLAGDNEQFF
NA | TRBV12-3/TRBV12-4 | CASSLTGNGYTF
NA | TRBV14 | CASSQDGEGDGYTF
NA | TRBV20-1 | CSARVFGYQETQYF
NA | TRBV7-6 | CASSPGPYSNQPQRF
NA | TRBV7-3 | CASSQFLNNEQFF
NA | TRBV9 | CASSAPLGSDQETQYF
NA | TRBV28 | CASSWSVSSNQPQHF
TRBD2 | TRBV12-3/TRBV12-4 | CASSFASGGQDTQYF
NA | TRBV3-1 | CACSHGPRTAQEKLFF
TRBD1 | TRBV29-1 | CSVESPYRGTEAFF
NA | TRBV7-3 | CASSLTGGTNQPQHF
TRBD2 | TRBV4-2 | CASSPGTSGEDEQFF
NA | TRBV6-2/TRBV6-3 | CASRTTRSPYGYTF